This T cell receptor (beta chain) was captured in a study of blood T cell repertoires in COVID-19. Libraries were prepared by immunoSEQ multiplex PCR; TCRdb keeps only in-frame clonotypes and omits some of them. Here the sample spans about 250,000 clones, around 91% being singletons. The TCR was taken from a woman aged 18-29 years who had recovered from COVID-19. Specimen: PBMCs or T cells enriched from blood (not recorded which).

The CDR3 sequence: CASSFRTDNTGELFF. The CDR3 bases are TGTGCCAGCAGCTTTCGTACAGATAACACCGGGGAGCTGTTTTTT. V gene TRBV11-2 combines with J gene TRBJ2-2; D is uncertain. Germline V gene sequence: CDR1 SGHAT, CDR2 FQNNGV. Deletions cut 3 bases from V and 2 bases from J, with 10 bases between. The CDR3 has 15 amino acids.